This T cell receptor (beta chain) was retrieved from a study of T cell responses to AZD1222 COVID-19 vaccine. Sequenced by immunoSEQ multiplex PCR; TCRdb stores in-frame clones only, minus some. Among about 150,000 clones listed, approximately 90% were seen once. A note on this clone: Its cognate antigen is unknown.

The CDR3 runs 13 residues. The germline V gene has CDR1 SGHAT and CDR2 FQNNGV. Trimming cost V 0 bases and J 7 bases, with 7 bases left between them. Study findings and constraints: Most donors were white British and more were female, and clonal diversity was possibly underestimated. Recipients of two AZD1222 doses showed rising Spike-specific TCR breadth and depth.

The sequencing used peripheral blood, collected 28 days after the second AZD1222 dose. The source of this sequence is an adult who received the AZD1222 COVID-19 vaccine. This chain connects TRBV11-2 to TRBJ2-4, with D unclear. The CDR3 coding sequence is TGTGCCAGCAGCTTAGAACCTGGCAACATTCAGTACTTC. As protein: CASSLEPGNIQYF.